This entry concerns a single T cell receptor (beta chain). The sample is drawn from a study of CD8 T cells in Susac syndrome. RNA amounts of roughly 0.5 to 1 ug underwent reverse transcription with random hexamers. Each CDR3 protein is one row after TCRdb ran MiXCR on the immunoSEQ multiplex PCR reads. The sample contains 250,000 or so distinct CDR3 sequences, 85% to 95% of which appear only once. The CDR3 spans 16 residues. The V gene lost 0 bases and the J gene lost 5 bases, with 15 bases spanning the gap. In germline, CDR1 is SGDLS, CDR2 YYNGEE. Sequencing of TCR beta was performed on blood CD8+ and CD4+ T cells.

This receptor was taken from a human donor with multiple sclerosis. The source material was CD4+ T cells from PBMCs. This rearrangement joins TRBV9 to TRBJ2-4; the D is unclear. The CDR3 DNA reads TGTGCCAGCAGCGTAGGGACGGACCGAGAGGAAAACATTCAGTACTTC. It is translated as CASSVGTDREENIQYF.